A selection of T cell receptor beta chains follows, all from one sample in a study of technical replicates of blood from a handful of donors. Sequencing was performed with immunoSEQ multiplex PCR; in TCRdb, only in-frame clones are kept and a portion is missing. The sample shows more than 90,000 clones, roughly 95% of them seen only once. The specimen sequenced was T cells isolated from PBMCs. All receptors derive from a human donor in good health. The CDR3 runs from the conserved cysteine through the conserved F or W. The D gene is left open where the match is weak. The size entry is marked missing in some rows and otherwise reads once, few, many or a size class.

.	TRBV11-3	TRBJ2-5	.	TGTGCCAGCAGCTTCGCGGGGGCGAGGAGTCGAGAGACCCAGTACTTC	CASSFAGARSRETQYF
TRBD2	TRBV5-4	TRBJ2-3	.	TGTGCCAGCACCCTCTTGGCTAGCGGGAGCACAGATACGCAGTATTTT	CASTLLASGSTDTQYF
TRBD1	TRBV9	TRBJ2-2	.	TGTGCCAGCAGCGCAGTAGGGACAGGGGATTTCGGGGAGCTGTTTTTT	CASSAVGTGDFGELFF
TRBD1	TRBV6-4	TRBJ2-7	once	TGTGCCAGCAGACCGGGACAGGGGAAATACGAGCAGTACTTC	CASRPGQGKYEQYF
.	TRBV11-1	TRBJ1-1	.	TGTGCCAGCAGCCACCCCCCAGGGGTCACTGAAGCTTTCTTT	CASSHPPGVTEAFF
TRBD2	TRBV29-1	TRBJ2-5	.	TGCAGCGTTGAAGATCTAGGTTCCGGGACTAGATTTAGGGAGACCCAGTACTTC	CSVEDLGSGTRFRETQYF
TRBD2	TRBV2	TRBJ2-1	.	TGTGCCAGCAGTGAATTAGCGGGGGGGTTCTACAATGAGCAGTTCTTC	CASSELAGGFYNEQFF
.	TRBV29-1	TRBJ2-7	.	TGCAGCGCCCTTAGGTTTCGGGACGGGAGCTCCTACGAGCAGTACTTC	CSALRFRDGSSYEQYF
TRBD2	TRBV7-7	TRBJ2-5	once	TGTGCTAGCAGCTTAGGCGGGGGGGCCTGGGAGACCCAGTACTTC	CASSLGGGAWETQYF
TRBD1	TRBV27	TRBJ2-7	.	TGTGCCAGCAGAAATCGACAGGGTGTATACGAGCAGTACTTC	CASRNRQGVYEQYF
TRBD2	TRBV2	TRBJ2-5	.	TGTGCCAGCACCGAGCGGGGAGTTCAGACCCAGTACTTC	CASTERGVQTQYF
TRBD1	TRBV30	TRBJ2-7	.	TGTGCCTGGAGTGGGGACAGGGACGAGGGGTTCTCCTACGAGCAGTACTTC	CAWSGDRDEGFSYEQYF
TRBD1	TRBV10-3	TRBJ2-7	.	TGTGCCATCAGTGCGCCCGTCGGGACAGTTTCCTACGAGCAGTACTTC	CAISAPVGTVSYEQYF
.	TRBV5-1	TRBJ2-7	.	TGCGCCAGCAGCTCAGGCCCGGGACACGGGGAGCAGTACTTC	CASSSGPGHGEQYF
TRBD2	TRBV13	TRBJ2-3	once	TGTGCCAGCAGCATACGGAGCGGGGGGGTTGGAGATACGCAGTATTTT	CASSIRSGGVGDTQYF
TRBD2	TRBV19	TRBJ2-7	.	TGTGCCAGTAGTACAACTAGCGGGAGCGAGCAGTACTTC	CASSTTSGSEQYF
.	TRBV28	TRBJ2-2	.	TGTGCCAGCAGCATGAGGGCTAGACGGGCGCGGAACACCGGGGAGCTGTTTTTT	CASSMRARRARNTGELFF
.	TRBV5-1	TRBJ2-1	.	TGCGCCAGCAGCGCCCCGTCCCTGAGCTCCTACAATGAGCAGTTCTTC	CASSAPSLSSYNEQFF
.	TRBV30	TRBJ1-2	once	TGTGCCTGGACAGGGCGGTACTATGGCTACACCTTC	CAWTGRYYGYTF
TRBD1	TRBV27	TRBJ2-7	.	TGTGCCAGCAGTGGACAGGGATCCTACGAGCAGTACTTC	CASSGQGSYEQYF
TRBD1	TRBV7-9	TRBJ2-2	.	TGTGCCAGCAGCTACAGGGGGCCGAACACCGGGGAGCTGTTTTTT	CASSYRGPNTGELFF
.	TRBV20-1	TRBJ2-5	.	TGCAGTGCTATGTATTTGGAGACCCAGTACTTC	CSAMYLETQYF
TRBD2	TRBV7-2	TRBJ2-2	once	TGTGCCAGCAGCTTATCTAGCGGCGGGGAGCTGTTTTTT	CASSLSSGGELFF
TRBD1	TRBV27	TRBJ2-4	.	TGTGCCAGCAGTTACCGGACAGGAATAGCCAAAAACATTCAGTACTTC	CASSYRTGIAKNIQYF
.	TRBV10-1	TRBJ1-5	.	TGCGCCAGCAGTGAGGGGGCCCGGCAGCCCCAGCATTTT	CASSEGARQPQHF
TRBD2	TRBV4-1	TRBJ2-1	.	TGCGCCAGCAGCCCGCAATCTAGCGGGAGTTCCCATGAGCAGTTCTTC	CASSPQSSGSSHEQFF
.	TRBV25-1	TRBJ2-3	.	TGTGCCAGCAGTCTGGGGGGTCGCACAGATACGCAGTATTTT	CASSLGGRTDTQYF
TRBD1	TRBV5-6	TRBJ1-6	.	TGTGCCAGCAGCTTGGGGGACAGAAGTTATAATTCACCCCTCCACTTT	CASSLGDRSYNSPLHF
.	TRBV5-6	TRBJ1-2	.	TGTGCCAGCAGCTTCGGCGGGGGCTATGGCTACACCTTC	CASSFGGGYGYTF
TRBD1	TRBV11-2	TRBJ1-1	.	TGTGCCAGCAGCTCAGGGGGTTGGGACCCACTTGAAGCTTTCTTT	CASSSGGWDPLEAFF
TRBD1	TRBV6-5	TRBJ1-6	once	TGTGCCAGCAGTTTCTCACAGGGGGCTAATAATTCACCCCTCCACTTT	CASSFSQGANNSPLHF
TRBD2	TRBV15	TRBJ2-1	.	TGTGCCACCAGCAGGGCGGGGGGCACCTACAATGAGCAGTTCTTC	CATSRAGGTYNEQFF
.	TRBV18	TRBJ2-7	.	TGTGCCAGCTCACGGGACAACTACTACGAGCAGTACTTC	CASSRDNYYEQYF
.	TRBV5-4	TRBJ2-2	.	TGTGCCAGCAGCTTCCTTGGGGCTTTGAACACCGGGGAGCTGTTTTTT	CASSFLGALNTGELFF
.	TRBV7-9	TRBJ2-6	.	TGTGCCGCTAGGGGGGGAGGACTAGAAAGCTCTGGGGCCAACGTCCTGACTTTC	CAARGGGLESSGANVLTF
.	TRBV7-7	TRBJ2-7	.	TGTGCTAGCAGCCCCCTCAGAGGCGGGGAGCAGTACTTC	CASSPLRGGEQYF
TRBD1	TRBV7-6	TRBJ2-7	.	TGTGCCAGCAGCTTGGGGACAGGCTACTACGAGCAGTACTTC	CASSLGTGYYEQYF
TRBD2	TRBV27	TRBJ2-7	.	TGTGCCAGCAGTCTACTAGCGGGAGAGGACTACGAGCAGTACTTC	CASSLLAGEDYEQYF
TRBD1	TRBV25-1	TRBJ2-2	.	TGTGCCAGCAGTGAAAGGGGGACAGGGAGGACCGGGGAGCTGTTTTTT	CASSERGTGRTGELFF